These 26 T cell receptor beta chains share one sample of origin, sequenced in a study of blood T cells in healthy people across ages. A sample-barcoded 5' primer and a J-beta primer mix were used in a second PCR of about 7 to 11 cycles. A single record per CDR3 protein comes from TCRdb applying MiXCR to the 5' RACE reads. The data hold approximately 800,000 distinct CDR3 sequences, with around two thirds observed a single time. The specimen sequenced was blood. These receptors originate from a man aged 30 to 45 in good health.

Notes on this clonotype: A junction end diverges from the germline sequence, so it may reflect a read error. V usage is TRBV29-1 and J usage is TRBJ2-3; 10 nucleotides match TRBD1. CDR1 is SQVTM, CDR2 ANQGSEA, per germline. The CDR3 runs 14 residues. The CDR3 reads CSVERQGAGDAQYF. The CDR3 nucleotides read TGCAGCGTTGAGAGACAGGGGGCAGGAGATGCGCAGTATTTT.

V is TRBV7-3 and J is TRBJ1-2; tentative D call: TRBD1 (6 bases). Trimming pared 5 bases from V and 7 bases from J, leaving 20 bases between. The CDR3 has 15 residues. From germline, CDR1 is SGHTA and CDR2 FQGTGA. The CDR3 loop is CASSPPGGAAAGYTF. CDR3 coding DNA: TGTGCCAGCAGCCCACCCGGGGGGGCAGCCGCTGGCTACACCTTC.

In this sample, this clonotype turned up a few times. The chain combines TRBV12-3 or TRBV12-4 with TRBJ1-1, with 9 bases that match TRBD1. The ends lost 9 bases at V and 3 bases at J; junction bases unmatched: 5. The CDR3 consists of 13 residues. CDR3 coding DNA: TGTGCCAGTTACAGGGGGCGGGACACTGAAGCTTTCTTT. Translation: CASYRGRDTEAFF.

V usage is TRBV28 and J usage is TRBJ2-7; tentatively, D is TRBD1 (6 bases). In germline, CDR1 is MDHEN, CDR2 SYDVKM. This CDR3 has 12 amino acids. V dropped 7 bases and J dropped 3 bases, with 10 bases sitting between them. CDR3 amino acids: CASIGQNYEQYF. In DNA form, the CDR3 reads TGTGCCAGCATCGGACAGAACTACGAGCAGTACTTC.

This chain connects TRBV4-2 to TRBJ2-7; D is undetermined. Looked up from germline, CDR1 is LGHNA and CDR2 is YNFKEQ. Trimming took off 4 bases at V and 4 bases at J, with 17 bases between the two ends. There are 15 residues in the CDR3. The CDR3 DNA is TGTGCCAGCAGCCTAGTTAGGATAGGGATGTACGAGCAGTACTTC. It codes for CASSLVRIGMYEQYF.

This clonotype was counted a single time. The genes are TRBV18 and TRBJ2-5, with D perhaps TRBD2 (5 bases). The J call is uncertain, as TRBJ2-1 better fits the DNA end. The CDR3 loop spans 13 amino acids. Germline V gene lookup returns CDR1 KGHSH and CDR2 LQKENI. Written as DNA, the CDR3 is TGTGCCAGCTCACCACAGAAGGAGGAGACCCAGTTCTTC. It encodes CASSPQKEETQFF.

This clonotype has a handful of counts. The chain combines TRBV7-2 with TRBJ2-3; 9 positions agree with TRBD2. The CDR3 runs 15 residues. The germline V gene encodes CDR1 SGHTA and CDR2 FQGNSA. Trimming took 7 bases from V and 4 from J; bases not matched to a gene: 9. CDR3 coding DNA: TGTGCCAGCAACCTCGGACTAGCGCGAGCAGATACGCAGTATTTT. Translating it yields CASNLGLARADTQYF.

This clonotype was detected only a few times. The chain has TRBV7-9 and TRBJ2-3, with 11 bases aligning to TRBD2. CDR1 and CDR2 (germline): SEHNR, FQNEAQ (reference sequence). V lost 2 bases to trimming and J lost 2 bases; unmatched junction nucleotides: 6. There are 17 residues in the CDR3. The CDR3 loop is CASSLLASGGYTDTQYF. Here the CDR3 DNA reads TGTGCCAGCAGCTTACTGGCTAGCGGGGGGTACACAGATACGCAGTATTTT.

This chain connects TRBV9 to TRBJ2-3, with TRBD2 identical over 9 bases. The V gene's germline CDR1 is SGDLS and CDR2 YYNGEE. With 1 base clipped from V and 4 bases from J, the junction kept 7 bases outside the gene matches. This CDR3 has 16 residues. The CDR3 here is CASSVRSSGVADTQYF. DNA of the CDR3: TGTGCCAGCAGCGTAAGGTCTAGCGGGGTGGCAGATACGCAGTATTTT.

The rearrangement uses TRBV9 and TRBJ2-5, with 10 bases fitting TRBD1. The DNA end lines up better with TRBJ2-1; the J call may be wrong. Germline assignment: CDR1 SGDLS and CDR2 YYNGEE. This CDR3 is built from 14 residues. CDR3 amino acids: CASSVGTGEETQFF. CDR3 nucleotide sequence: TGTGCCAGCAGCGTGGGGACAGGGGAAGAGACCCAGTTCTTC.

The chain employs TRBV12-3 or TRBV12-4 and TRBJ1-6; TRBD1 aligns across 7 bases. The CDR3 sequence is 15 residues long. The trim removed 3 bases at V and 8 bases at J, leaving 7 bases unmatched. CDR3 sequence (DNA): TGTGCCAGCAGTTTCGATCACAGGGGTGATTCACCCCTCCACTTT. Its translation: CASSFDHRGDSPLHF.

J is TRBJ1-2 and V is TRBV12-3 or TRBV12-4; D is possibly TRBD1 (5 bases). This CDR3 region has 15 residues. Trimming cost V 6 bases and J 5 bases, with 19 bases left between them. This chain's CDR3 is CASSSLGGGKYGYTF. The CDR3 nucleotides are TGTGCCAGCAGCTCATTGGGGGGAGGGAAATATGGCTACACCTTC.

This chain links TRBV12-3 or TRBV12-4 with TRBJ1-2, with TRBD1 matching 7 bases. The junction had 3 bases not matched to a gene; V was cut back by 6 bases and J by 2 bases. The CDR3 spans 13 residues. CDR3 sequence: CASRQGQNYGYTF. CDR3 DNA sequence: TGTGCCAGCAGGCAGGGACAGAACTATGGCTACACCTTC.

The chain uses TRBV6-2 or TRBV6-3 and TRBJ2-1; 10 nucleotides agree with TRBD1. TRBJ2-5 matches the DNA end more closely, so the J call is doubtful. The CDR3 is 17 amino acids. Germline CDR1 reads MNHEY; CDR2 reads SVGEGT. Here the CDR3 reads CASSYSPFGTGAEDQYF. CDR3 sequence (DNA): TGTGCCAGCAGTTACTCCCCTTTCGGGACAGGGGCGGAGGACCAGTACTTC.

The chain combines TRBV5-5 with TRBJ2-5; D might be TRBD2 (5 bases). CDR3 length: 12 amino acids. Germline V CDR1 and CDR2: SGHKS, YYEKEE (reference sequence). V lost 5 bases and J 11 bases, leaving 16 bases between the germline ends. The CDR3 DNA follows: TGTGCCAGCAGTACGTTTTCCTGGGAGCAGTACTTC. Translated, it gives CASSTFSWEQYF.

The CDR3 DNA follows: TGCGCCAGCAGCTTGGCCAGAGAGAAGAACACTGAAGCTTTCTTT. Translated: CASSLAREKNTEAFF. The chain has TRBV5-1 and TRBJ1-1; no firm D call. Germline V gives CDR1 SGHRS, CDR2 YFSETQ. This CDR3 region has 15 residues. Trimming removed 0 bases at V and 1 base at J, with 10 bases between.

The chain recombines TRBV4-2 with TRBJ1-2, with a possible D match to TRBD1 (5 bases). The CDR3 has 16 residues. CDR1 and CDR2 from the germline V gene are LGHNA and YNFKEQ. Trimming left V 0 bases short and J 5 bases short, with 16 bases between. The CDR3 bases are TGTGCCAGCAGCCAAGACGGTGGCAGGGCGTATTATGGCTACACCTTC. This translates into CASSQDGGRAYYGYTF.

This rearrangement joins TRBV7-2 to TRBJ2-3, with 14 nucleotides matching TRBD2. This CDR3 comprises 18 residues. The germline V gene has CDR1 SGHTA and CDR2 FQGNSA. Trimming removed 5 bases from V and 0 bases from J; junction bases left unmatched: 7. Here the CDR3 reads CASSATGLAGDSTDTQYF. CDR3 DNA: TGTGCCAGCAGCGCAACGGGACTAGCGGGGGACAGCACAGATACGCAGTATTTT.

There are a few counts of this clonotype. This chain joins TRBV20-1 and TRBJ2-5; D might be TRBD1 (8 bases). CDR1 DFQATT and CDR2 SNEGSKA come from the germline V gene (reference sequence). Trimming removed 5 bases from V and 5 bases from J, with 21 bases in between. The CDR3 is 15 residues long. The CDR3 coding sequence is TGCAGTGCTCGCCCGCTTGGACAGGGAGGGGAGACCCAGTACTTC. Amino acid sequence: CSARPLGQGGETQYF.

The V gene is TRBV7-9, the J gene TRBJ2-3, with D perhaps TRBD2 (5 bases). Germline CDR1 and CDR2: SEHNR and FQNEAQ (reference sequence). CDR3 length: 15 residues. V dropped 7 bases and J dropped 2 bases, with 16 bases sitting between them. The CDR3 nucleotides are TGTGCCAGCAATCTGGGGAGCGGAATCACAGATACGCAGTATTTT. Translated: CASNLGSGITDTQYF.

V is TRBV4-3 and J is TRBJ2-5; D is uncertain. V dropped 0 bases and J dropped 5 bases, with 13 bases sitting between them. The germline CDR1 and CDR2 sequences are LGHNA and YSLEER. The CDR3 loop spans 15 amino acids. The CDR3 region has the DNA TGCGCCAGCAGCCAAGATCACCCGCCCAGGGAGACCCAGTACTTC. Its translation: CASSQDHPPRETQYF.

The chain is built from TRBV6-6 and TRBJ1-5, with D tentatively TRBD1 (5 bases). CDR3 size: 17 residues. Germline CDR1 reads MNHNY; CDR2 reads SVGAGI (reference sequence). The germline V and J ends were trimmed by 6 bases and 1 base, with 19 bases remaining between them. The CDR3 nucleotides read TGTGCCAGCAGGGTACCAGGGTCAACTATCAGCAATCAGCCCCAGCATTTT. It is translated as CASRVPGSTISNQPQHF.

The sample holds a few counts of this clonotype. The chain employs TRBV4-3 and TRBJ2-3; maybe TRBD2 (6 bases). Germline V CDR1 and CDR2: LGHNA, YSLEER. The V end lost 1 base, the J end lost 0 bases, and 11 bases lay between the germline ends. This CDR3 contains 16 residues. As DNA, the CDR3 is TGCGCCAGCAGCCAAGTCGAGGGACTCAGCACAGATACGCAGTATTTT. It specifies CASSQVEGLSTDTQYF.

This clonotype was found a few times. The genes are TRBV12-3 or TRBV12-4 and TRBJ2-6; D perhaps matches TRBD1 (5 bases). The CDR3 spans 14 residues. Trimming pared 2 bases from V and 12 bases from J, leaving 14 bases between. The CDR3 DNA sequence: TGTGCCAGCAGTTTACAGGACACCTGGGCCGTCCTGACTTTC. Protein sequence: CASSLQDTWAVLTF.

This chain uses TRBV20-1 with TRBJ2-3, with 8 nucleotides matching TRBD2. V lost 6 bases, J lost 6 bases, and 14 bases stayed unmatched. The germline V gene encodes CDR1 DFQATT and CDR2 SNEGSKA (reference sequence). This CDR3 has 15 residues. CDR3 protein: CSAYTASGRRDTQYF. CDR3 nucleotide sequence: TGCAGTGCGTATACGGCTAGCGGGCGTCGGGATACGCAGTATTTT.

The V call is TRBV12-3 or TRBV12-4, the J call TRBJ2-3; D is possibly TRBD1 (5 bases). The CDR3 consists of 15 residues. Between the trimmed V and J ends, which lost 6 bases and 0 bases, there was a span of 13 bases. The CDR3 here is CASSPPRQSTDTQYF. The CDR3 DNA is TGTGCCAGCAGCCCCCCGAGACAGAGCACAGATACGCAGTATTTT.